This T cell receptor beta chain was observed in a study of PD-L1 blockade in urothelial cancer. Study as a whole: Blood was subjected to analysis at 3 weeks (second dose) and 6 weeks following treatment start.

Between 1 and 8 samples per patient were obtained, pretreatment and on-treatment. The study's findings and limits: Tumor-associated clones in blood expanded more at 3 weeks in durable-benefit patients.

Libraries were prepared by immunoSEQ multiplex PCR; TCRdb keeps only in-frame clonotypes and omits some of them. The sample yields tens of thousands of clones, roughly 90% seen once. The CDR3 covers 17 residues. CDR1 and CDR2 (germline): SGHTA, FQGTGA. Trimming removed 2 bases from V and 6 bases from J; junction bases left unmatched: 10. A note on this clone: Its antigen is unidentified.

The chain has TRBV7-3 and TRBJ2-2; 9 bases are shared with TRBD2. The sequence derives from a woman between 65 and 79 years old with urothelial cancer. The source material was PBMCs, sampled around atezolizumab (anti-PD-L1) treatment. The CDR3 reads CASSLSSLAGKPGELFF. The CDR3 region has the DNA TGTGCCAGCAGCTTATCCTCGCTAGCGGGGAAACCCGGGGAGCTGTTTTTT.